Following are 22 T cell receptor beta chains from one sample sequenced in a study of shared T cell receptors in the human thymus. TCRdb keeps only in-frame clones here, not all; method: immunoSEQ multiplex PCR. The data hold about 540,000 clones, with around 78% observed a single time. These data were also reused for a study on human thymus T cells.

Sequenced: thymocytes. These receptors were obtained from a boy under three years old with a congenital heart defect.

This chain connects TRBV18 to TRBJ1-2; 8 nucleotides match TRBD1. V gave up 1 base and J gave up 7 bases; unmatched junction bases: 8. This CDR3 spans 15 amino acids. Germline CDR1 reads KGHSH; CDR2 reads LQKENI. The CDR3 DNA is TGTGCCAGCTCACCACACGGACAGGGACTGGGTGGCTACACCTTC. This sequence encodes CASSPHGQGLGGYTF.

The chain combines TRBV4-3 with TRBJ2-1, with 8 bases that match TRBD2. The CDR3 has 15 amino acids. The V segment lost 4 bases and the J segment 8 bases; nucleotides outside the gene matches: 10. CDR1 is LGHNA and CDR2 is YSLEER in the germline V gene. The CDR3 reads CASSPSAGDGHEQFF. In DNA form, the CDR3 reads TGCGCCAGCAGCCCCTCAGCGGGAGACGGGCATGAGCAGTTCTTC.

The chain uses TRBV20-1 and TRBJ2-7; D gene ambiguous. There are 11 residues in the CDR3. V lost 2 bases to trimming and J lost 4 bases, with 6 bases between them. Germline values: CDR1 DFQATT, CDR2 SNEGSKA (reference sequence). The CDR3 DNA sequence: TGCAGTGCTAGACTAATTTACGAGCAGTACTTC. Its protein is CSARLIYEQYF.

Regarding this clone: Additional DNA sequences in this sample encode the identical CDR3. This chain connects TRBV18 to TRBJ2-1, with 9 bases matching TRBD2. CDR1 and CDR2 (germline): KGHSH, LQKENI. This CDR3 has 15 residues. Trimming took 1 base from V and 4 from J; bases not matched to a gene: 2. For the CDR3, the DNA is TGTGCCAGCTCACCACTAGCGGGAGTTTACAATGAGCAGTTCTTC. This encodes CASSPLAGVYNEQFF.

The chain joins TRBV25-1 to TRBJ2-2; perhaps TRBD1 as D (7 bases). Trimming took 8 bases from V and 0 from J, leaving 10 bases between them. This CDR3 has 14 residues. The germline gives CDR1 MGHDK, CDR2 SYGVNS. The CDR3 coding sequence is TGTGCCAGCGGGGGGACAGCGAACACCGGGGAGCTGTTTTTT. The encoded protein is CASGGTANTGELFF. Supplemented by reference TRBV25-1 and TRBJ2-2, the full variable domain reads EADIYQTPRYLVIGTGKKITLECSQTMGHDKMYWYQQDPGMELHLIHYSYGVNSTEKGDLSSESTVSRIRTEHFPLTLESARPSHTSQYLCASGGTANTGELFFGEGSRLTVL.

V is TRBV27 and J is TRBJ2-7; the D gene is possibly TRBD1 (6 bases). CDR3 length equals 11 residues. Per germline, CDR1 MNHEY and CDR2 SMNVEV (reference sequence). With 6 bases removed from V and 6 bases from J, the gap between germline ends came to 9 bases. CDR3 bases: TGTGCCAGCAGCACCAGGGGCGAGCAGTACTTC. Translated: CASSTRGEQYF.

This CDR3 reads CASSPMLRAQDNEQFF. DNA for the CDR3: TGTGCCAGCTCACCAATGTTGAGGGCCCAAGACAATGAGCAGTTCTTC. The genes are TRBV18 and TRBJ2-1; a possible D gene is TRBD2 (5 bases). V was clipped by 2 bases and J by 5 bases, with 16 bases between them. Germline-derived CDR1 and CDR2 are KGHSH and LQKENI. This CDR3 is built from 16 residues.

The chain carries TRBV7-9 and TRBJ1-2; D possibly corresponds to TRBD1 (5 bases). Per germline, CDR1 SEHNR and CDR2 FQNEAQ (reference sequence). Deletions cut 6 bases from V and 6 bases from J, with 11 bases between. The CDR3 is 12 residues long. CDR3 sequence reads: CASSPPGDGYTF. The CDR3, as DNA: TGTGCCAGCAGTCCTCCGGGGGATGGCTACACCTTC.

The chain recombines TRBV4-2 with TRBJ2-7; 8 positions match TRBD1. Germline trimming cut 3 bases from V and 5 bases from J; bases unmatched to any gene: 6. Germline CDR1 LGHNA, CDR2 YNFKEQ. This CDR3 region has 14 residues. CDR3 in DNA: TGTGCCAGCAGCCACCGACAGGGGATGGACGAGCAGTACTTC. Its translation: CASSHRQGMDEQYF.

The V gene is TRBV27, the J gene TRBJ2-7; D perhaps matches TRBD2 (6 bases). There are 17 residues in the CDR3. The germline CDR1 and CDR2 sequences are MNHEY and SMNVEV (reference sequence). V was shortened by 2 bases and J by 1 base, with 18 bases between the two germline ends. CDR3 sequence (DNA): TGTGCCAGCAGTTTAAGATTTTTAGGGGACTCTTCCTACGAGCAGTACTTC. Translated: CASSLRFLGDSSYEQYF.

The rearrangement joins TRBV6-1 to TRBJ2-7; D perhaps matches TRBD2 (6 bases). The CDR3 is 13 amino acids. V lost 4 bases and J lost 0, with 7 bases in between. The germline CDR1 and CDR2 sequences are MNHNS and SASEGT. CDR3 sequence: CASSVAASYEQYF. For the CDR3, the DNA is TGTGCCAGCAGTGTAGCGGCCTCCTACGAGCAGTACTTC.

J is TRBJ2-1 and V is TRBV2; D ambiguous. V lost 1 base and J lost 7, with 8 bases in between. The CDR3 consists of 13 residues. Germline lookup yields CDR1 SNHLY and CDR2 FYNNEI. The CDR3 reads CASSEVARNEQFF. CDR3 nucleotides: TGTGCCAGCAGTGAAGTGGCTAGGAATGAGCAGTTCTTC.

The gene calls are TRBV27 and TRBJ2-3, with TRBD1 identical over 12 bases. The length of the CDR3 is 19 residues. The V gene end was trimmed by 9 bases and the J gene end by 2 bases; junction bases not matched to a gene: 18. CDR1 is MNHEY, CDR2 SMNVEV, per germline (reference sequence). The CDR3 bases are TGTGCCAGTCAACCCCGGGACAGGGGGCGCCTGGCACACACAGATACGCAGTATTTT. Protein product: CASQPRDRGRLAHTDTQYF.

The chain employs TRBV5-1 and TRBJ2-5; D is uncertain. There are 14 residues in the CDR3. From germline, CDR1 is SGHRS and CDR2 YFSETQ. Trimming shortened V by 4 bases and J by 1 base, and 11 bases separated the two germline ends. The CDR3 region is CASSPVPLQETQYF. The CDR3 DNA reads TGCGCCAGCAGCCCGGTACCGCTCCAAGAGACCCAGTACTTC.

The chain employs TRBV27 and TRBJ2-5; TRBD2 agrees at 10 bases. V lost 5 bases to trimming and J lost 4 bases; unmatched junction nucleotides: 7. CDR1 and CDR2 from the germline V gene are MNHEY and SMNVEV (reference sequence). CDR3 size: 15 residues. The CDR3 region has the DNA TGTGCCAGCAGTACGGGACTAGCGAGCGGAGAGACCCAGTACTTC. Translated: CASSTGLASGETQYF.

This rearrangement joins TRBV6-6 to TRBJ2-1; 10 bases match TRBD2. Germline CDR1 reads MNHNY; CDR2 reads SVGAGI (reference sequence). The CDR3 has 16 residues. The ends lost 5 bases at V and 7 bases at J; junction bases unmatched: 11. The CDR3 protein is CASSPSAGGGQNEQFF. The CDR3, as DNA: TGTGCCAGCAGTCCATCAGCGGGAGGGGGACAAAATGAGCAGTTCTTC.

CDR3 loop: CASSRTGLADPYNEQFF. CDR3 bases: TGTGCCAGCAGCCGGACCGGACTAGCGGATCCATACAATGAGCAGTTCTTC. The gene calls are TRBV14 and TRBJ2-1, with 10 bases that match TRBD2. This CDR3 spans 17 amino acids. V trimming: 4 bases; J trimming: 4 bases; junction bases outside the gene matches: 10. CDR1 and CDR2 from the germline V gene are SGHDN and FVKESK.

This chain uses TRBV19 with TRBJ2-7, with TRBD2 identical over 13 bases. Trimming took 5 bases from V and 0 from J; bases not matched to a gene: 16. Germline V gene data show CDR1 as LNHDA and CDR2 as SQIVND (reference sequence). This CDR3 has 20 residues. The CDR3 DNA follows: TGTGCCAGTAGTTTCGACAAATACGGACTAGCGGGGGAGAGCTCCTACGAGCAGTACTTC. Its protein is CASSFDKYGLAGESSYEQYF.

This chain links TRBV30 with TRBJ1-2; a weak D match, TRBD1 (5 bases). Germline V CDR1 and CDR2: GTSNPN, SVGIG (reference sequence). This CDR3 comprises 14 residues. V was pared by 0 bases and J by 3 bases, with 11 bases between. CDR3 DNA sequence: TGTGCCTGGAGTGTACCGGACACTTACTATGGCTACACCTTC. Protein product: CAWSVPDTYYGYTF.

V is TRBV4-3 and J is TRBJ2-5, with TRBD2 matching 10 bases. With V trimmed by 1 base and J by 4 bases, 12 bases remained unmatched. The V gene's germline CDR1 is LGHNA and CDR2 YSLEER. This CDR3 comprises 18 residues. This CDR3 reads CASSQAASGSCGGETQYF. CDR3 DNA sequence: TGCGCCAGCAGCCAAGCGGCTAGCGGGAGCTGTGGGGGAGAGACCCAGTACTTC.

V is TRBV7-9 and J is TRBJ2-7; TRBD2 aligns across 7 bases. CDR1 is SEHNR, CDR2 FQNEAQ, per germline (reference sequence). Trimming took 0 bases from V and 4 from J; bases not matched to a gene: 12. The length of the CDR3 is 17 residues. The CDR3 sequence is CASSLASSAGPDYEQYF. The CDR3 DNA reads as TGTGCCAGCAGCTTAGCCTCTTCAGCGGGACCAGATTACGAGCAGTACTTC.

CDR3 sequence reads: CASSLCFRETNEKLFF. CDR3 sequence (DNA): TGTGCCAGCAGCTTATGTTTTCGGGAAACTAATGAAAAACTGTTTTTT. The chain has TRBV7-8 and TRBJ1-4; D not certain. V lost 2 bases and J 1 base, leaving 11 bases between the germline ends. CDR3 length: 16 residues. Germline-derived CDR1 and CDR2 are SGHVS and FQNEAQ.